The clone carrying this T cell receptor (beta chain) was seen just once. TCRdb reanalysed the PCR reads using MiXCR and keeps one entry per CDR3 protein. The sample lists about 18,000 distinct CDR3 sequences; under 45% were seen once. The sample originates from a study of immune characterization of retroperitoneal liposarcoma. This CDR3 region has 13 residues. The V gene's germline CDR1 is SGHNT and CDR2 YYREEE (reference sequence). This sequence joins TRBV5-4 and TRBJ2-1; no clear D. The DNA matches TRBJ2-7 better at its end, which makes the J call doubtful. Specimen: blood. The clonotype comes from a male donor with retroperitoneal liposarcoma. CDR3 coding DNA: TGTGCCAGCAGCCCGGAGTCATTTAGGGAGCAGTACTTC. Encoded protein: CASSPESFREQYF.